This is a list of T cell receptor beta chains from one sample in a study of shared clonotypes between healthy human individuals. The repertoire was sequenced with immunoSEQ multiplex PCR; TCRdb's copy has only in-frame clones and lacks some. The sample yields a few million clones, just over 90% seen once. Specimen: naive CD4+ T cells sorted from blood. The receptor set was obtained from a man aged 18 to 30 in good health. The conserved cysteine and the conserved F or W are not part of the CDR3 here.

v_gene	j_gene	CDR3aa
TRBV18	TRBJ2-1	ASSPEHGYNEQF
TRBV6-5	TRBJ1-2	ASSNRQGADGYT
TRBV28	TRBJ1-1	ASFLNTEAF
TRBV5-4	TRBJ2-6	ASSPGLSGANVLT
TRBV6-5	TRBJ2-1	ASSPGRYRNEQF
TRBV18	TRBJ2-7	ASSVPGQGENSYEQY
TRBV7-9	TRBJ2-2	ASSLFLIGELF
TRBV19	TRBJ1-2	ASRSAGTNYGYT
TRBV9	TRBJ2-1	ASSVVGTGWSSYNEQF
TRBV6-5	TRBJ1-5	ASSYSSNQPQH
TRBV27	TRBJ2-7	ASSSTGGWYEQY
TRBV6-6	TRBJ1-5	ASSYRDRAQPQH
TRBV9	TRBJ1-1	ASSVGDPNTEAF
TRBV7-9	TRBJ2-5	ASSAGAVGETQY
TRBV19	TRBJ1-1	ASSPRDRQNTEAF
TRBV5-4	TRBJ1-2	ASSLDGATYGYT
TRBV28	TRBJ2-2	ASTLRSPGELF